These T cell receptor beta chains were read from a single sample in a study of blood T cell repertoires in COVID-19. Method: immunoSEQ multiplex PCR; TCRdb's copy keeps in-frame clones and lacks some. This table has 240,000 or so clones, around 85% appearing once. Material: peripheral blood. The receptors stem from a man between 60 and 75 years old with acute or convalescent COVID-19. Both conserved end residues are part of each CDR3. D genes are given only for firm matches. Where a row states a size, it is once, few, many or the class of an expanded clone; other rows omit it.

j_gene: TRBJ1-2
v_gene: TRBV27
abundance: -
d_gene: TRBD1
CDR3aa: CASSLTGANYGYTF
CDR3nt: TGTGCCAGCAGTTTGACAGGGGCGAACTATGGCTACACCTTC

j_gene: TRBJ2-1
v_gene: TRBV2
abundance: -
d_gene: -
CDR3aa: CASTSGGWEQFF
CDR3nt: TGTGCCAGCACCTCCGGGGGTTGGGAGCAGTTCTTC

j_gene: TRBJ2-2
v_gene: TRBV7-8
abundance: few
d_gene: -
CDR3aa: CASSLRNLAIGELFF
CDR3nt: TGTGCCAGCAGCTTACGGAACCTAGCGATCGGGGAGCTGTTTTTT

j_gene: TRBJ1-2
v_gene: TRBV28
abundance: -
d_gene: TRBD1
CDR3aa: CASSTTGGRSNYGYTF
CDR3nt: TGTGCCAGCAGTACGACAGGGGGTAGGTCTAACTATGGCTACACCTTC

j_gene: TRBJ1-2
v_gene: TRBV28
abundance: -
d_gene: TRBD1
CDR3aa: CASSLGQAGGYTF
CDR3nt: TGTGCCAGCAGTTTGGGACAGGCGGGTGGCTACACCTTC

j_gene: TRBJ2-7
v_gene: TRBV28
abundance: -
d_gene: TRBD1
CDR3aa: CASRGQGTYEQYF
CDR3nt: TGTGCCAGCAGGGGACAGGGTACCTACGAGCAGTACTTC

j_gene: TRBJ1-2
v_gene: TRBV28
abundance: -
d_gene: TRBD1
CDR3aa: CARQDRRNYGYTF
CDR3nt: TGTGCCAGACAGGACAGGCGTAACTATGGCTACACCTTC

j_gene: TRBJ2-4
v_gene: TRBV30
abundance: once
d_gene: TRBD2
CDR3aa: CACYGLAGNKNIQYF
CDR3nt: TGTGCCTGTTATGGGCTAGCGGGAAATAAAAACATTCAGTACTTC

j_gene: TRBJ2-1
v_gene: TRBV27
abundance: -
d_gene: TRBD2
CDR3aa: CASTPKRLAGSNEQFF
CDR3nt: TGTGCCAGCACCCCAAAGCGTCTAGCGGGTTCGAATGAGCAGTTCTTC

j_gene: TRBJ2-5
v_gene: TRBV19
abundance: -
d_gene: TRBD1
CDR3aa: CASSEDREGQTQYF
CDR3nt: TGTGCCAGTAGTGAAGACAGGGAAGGGCAGACCCAGTACTTC

j_gene: TRBJ1-1
v_gene: TRBV2
abundance: -
d_gene: TRBD1
CDR3aa: CASREDREGPEAFF
CDR3nt: TGTGCCAGCAGAGAAGACAGGGAAGGGCCTGAAGCTTTCTTT

j_gene: TRBJ2-1
v_gene: TRBV10-3
abundance: -
d_gene: TRBD2
CDR3aa: CAISAPTRLAGDNEQFF
CDR3nt: TGTGCCATCAGTGCCCCTACTCGGCTAGCGGGAGACAATGAGCAGTTCTTC

j_gene: TRBJ1-6
v_gene: TRBV7-2
abundance: -
d_gene: -
CDR3aa: CASSLAIDNSPLHF
CDR3nt: TGTGCCAGCAGCTTAGCGATAGATAATTCACCCCTCCACTTT

j_gene: TRBJ2-1
v_gene: TRBV4-1
abundance: -
d_gene: TRBD2
CDR3aa: CASSQGGLAGALRGNEQFF
CDR3nt: TGCGCCAGCAGCCAAGGGGGACTAGCGGGAGCACTCAGGGGGAATGAGCAGTTCTTC

j_gene: TRBJ1-1
v_gene: TRBV19
abundance: -
d_gene: TRBD1
CDR3aa: CASSAGTGGYTEAFF
CDR3nt: TGTGCCAGTAGTGCAGGTACAGGGGGTTACACTGAAGCTTTCTTT

j_gene: TRBJ2-3
v_gene: TRBV9
abundance: -
d_gene: -
CDR3aa: CASSGQLHPRDTQYF
CDR3nt: TGTGCCAGCAGCGGCCAACTACACCCTAGGGATACGCAGTATTTT

j_gene: TRBJ2-3
v_gene: TRBV28
abundance: -
d_gene: TRBD2
CDR3aa: CASRLAGVTDTQYF
CDR3nt: TGTGCCAGCAGATTAGCGGGGGTCACAGATACGCAGTATTTT

j_gene: TRBJ2-2
v_gene: TRBV3-1/TRBV3-2
abundance: few
d_gene: -
CDR3aa: CASSQSGNPGELFF
CDR3nt: TGTGCCAGCAGCCAATCAGGGAACCCCGGGGAGCTGTTTTTT

j_gene: TRBJ2-7
v_gene: TRBV11-3
abundance: -
d_gene: -
CDR3aa: CASSFEPGVPTSYEQYF
CDR3nt: TGTGCCAGCAGCTTCGAACCGGGAGTGCCCACTTCCTACGAGCAGTACTTC

j_gene: TRBJ2-7
v_gene: TRBV6-6
abundance: -
d_gene: TRBD2
CDR3aa: CASSSSGSGYEQYF
CDR3nt: TGTGCCAGCAGTTCCAGCGGGAGTGGGTACGAGCAGTACTTC

j_gene: TRBJ2-1
v_gene: TRBV18
abundance: few
d_gene: TRBD2
CDR3aa: CASSPPILAGDNEQFF
CDR3nt: TGTGCCAGCTCACCACCGATACTAGCGGGGGACAATGAGCAGTTCTTC

j_gene: TRBJ2-7
v_gene: TRBV12-5
abundance: -
d_gene: TRBD1
CDR3aa: CASGLPPRTGSYEQYF
CDR3nt: TGTGCTAGTGGTTTGCCCCCCAGGACAGGCTCCTACGAGCAGTACTTC

j_gene: TRBJ2-3
v_gene: TRBV2
abundance: -
d_gene: TRBD2
CDR3aa: CASSDDGRYDTQYF
CDR3nt: TGTGCCAGCAGTGACGACGGGAGGTATGATACGCAGTATTTT

j_gene: TRBJ1-6
v_gene: TRBV6-6
abundance: -
d_gene: -
CDR3aa: CASGYRYNSPLHF
CDR3nt: TGTGCCAGCGGGTACAGATATAATTCACCCCTCCACTTT

j_gene: TRBJ2-7
v_gene: TRBV30
abundance: -
d_gene: TRBD2
CDR3aa: CAWSVGGGSSYEQYF
CDR3nt: TGTGCCTGGAGTGTAGGCGGGGGAAGCTCCTACGAGCAGTACTTC

j_gene: TRBJ1-4
v_gene: TRBV27
abundance: -
d_gene: TRBD1
CDR3aa: CASSLWTGGNEKLFF
CDR3nt: TGTGCCAGCAGTTTATGGACAGGGGGGAATGAAAAACTGTTTTTT

j_gene: TRBJ1-1
v_gene: TRBV4-3
abundance: few
d_gene: -
CDR3aa: CASSQDRERAASFF
CDR3nt: TGCGCCAGCAGCCAAGATAGGGAGAGGGCCGCCTCTTTCTTT

j_gene: TRBJ2-2
v_gene: TRBV6-5
abundance: -
d_gene: TRBD1
CDR3aa: CASSRTGGAGELFF
CDR3nt: TGTGCCAGCAGCCGGACAGGGGGTGCCGGGGAGCTGTTTTTT

j_gene: TRBJ1-3
v_gene: TRBV30
abundance: -
d_gene: -
CDR3aa: CAWRPNFSGNTIYF
CDR3nt: TGTGCCTGGAGACCGAACTTCTCTGGAAACACCATATATTTT

j_gene: TRBJ2-1
v_gene: TRBV30
abundance: -
d_gene: -
CDR3aa: CAWSGLGTSYNEQFF
CDR3nt: TGTGCCTGGAGTGGGTTGGGCACCTCCTACAATGAGCAGTTCTTC

j_gene: TRBJ2-7
v_gene: TRBV6-5
abundance: -
d_gene: -
CDR3aa: CASSSPRNPYEQYF
CDR3nt: TGTGCCAGCAGTTCCCCGCGGAACCCCTACGAGCAGTACTTC

j_gene: TRBJ1-1
v_gene: TRBV6-5
abundance: -
d_gene: TRBD1
CDR3aa: CASRAGGWNTEAFF
CDR3nt: TGTGCCAGCAGGGCAGGGGGCTGGAACACTGAAGCTTTCTTT

j_gene: TRBJ2-1
v_gene: TRBV9
abundance: -
d_gene: TRBD2
CDR3aa: CASSPTPTSFYNEQFF
CDR3nt: TGTGCCAGCAGCCCGACCCCGACTAGCTTTTACAATGAGCAGTTCTTC

j_gene: TRBJ2-7
v_gene: TRBV3-1/TRBV3-2
abundance: -
d_gene: TRBD1
CDR3aa: CASGRQDRVNEQYF
CDR3nt: TGTGCCAGCGGACGTCAGGACAGGGTCAACGAGCAGTACTTC

j_gene: TRBJ2-5
v_gene: TRBV7-9
abundance: once
d_gene: TRBD2
CDR3aa: CASSLAVLAGEGETQYF
CDR3nt: TGTGCCAGCAGCTTAGCGGTCCTAGCGGGAGAGGGAGAGACCCAGTACTTC

j_gene: TRBJ2-5
v_gene: TRBV20-1
abundance: once
d_gene: -
CDR3aa: CSTHGQETQYF
CDR3nt: TGCAGTACCCACGGGCAAGAGACCCAGTACTTC

j_gene: TRBJ2-5
v_gene: TRBV3-1/TRBV3-2
abundance: -
d_gene: TRBD2
CDR3aa: CASSQDSGIRETQYF
CDR3nt: TGTGCCAGCAGCCAAGACAGCGGGATCCGGGAGACCCAGTACTTC

j_gene: TRBJ2-1
v_gene: TRBV9
abundance: -
d_gene: TRBD2
CDR3aa: CASSVAGAGGENNEQFF
CDR3nt: TGTGCCAGCAGCGTAGCTGGGGCGGGAGGGGAAAACAATGAGCAGTTCTTC

j_gene: TRBJ2-7
v_gene: TRBV6-2/TRBV6-3
abundance: -
d_gene: TRBD1
CDR3aa: CASSPDRGPIYEQYF
CDR3nt: TGTGCCAGCAGTCCCGACAGGGGGCCTATCTACGAGCAGTACTTC

j_gene: TRBJ1-2
v_gene: TRBV7-9
abundance: -
d_gene: -
CDR3aa: CASSPPREGYGYTF
CDR3nt: TGTGCCAGCAGCCCACCGCGGGAAGGCTATGGCTACACCTTC

j_gene: TRBJ2-1
v_gene: TRBV4-1
abundance: once
d_gene: TRBD2
CDR3aa: CASSQDFFLSAGAYNEQFF
CDR3nt: TGCGCCAGCAGCCAAGATTTTTTTCTGTCGGCGGGAGCCTACAATGAGCAGTTCTTC

j_gene: TRBJ2-1
v_gene: TRBV19
abundance: -
d_gene: TRBD2
CDR3aa: CASSPGTGLGPYNEQFF
CDR3nt: TGTGCCAGTAGTCCAGGCACAGGACTAGGCCCCTACAATGAGCAGTTCTTC

j_gene: TRBJ1-2
v_gene: TRBV6-6
abundance: -
d_gene: TRBD1
CDR3aa: CASSDRANYGYTF
CDR3nt: TGTGCCAGCAGTGACAGGGCCAACTATGGCTACACCTTC

j_gene: TRBJ1-2
v_gene: TRBV6-5
abundance: -
d_gene: -
CDR3aa: CASSQTQNYGYTF
CDR3nt: TGTGCCAGCAGTCAGACACAGAACTATGGCTACACCTTC

j_gene: TRBJ2-7
v_gene: TRBV3-1/TRBV3-2
abundance: -
d_gene: -
CDR3aa: CASSQESRGRYEQYF
CDR3nt: TGTGCCAGCAGCCAAGAAAGCAGGGGACGCTACGAGCAGTACTTC

j_gene: TRBJ2-3
v_gene: TRBV11-3
abundance: -
d_gene: TRBD1
CDR3aa: CASSLVGTGVRNTQYF
CDR3nt: TGTGCCAGCAGCTTAGTTGGGACAGGGGTTAGAAATACGCAGTATTTT

j_gene: TRBJ1-2
v_gene: TRBV5-4
abundance: -
d_gene: -
CDR3aa: CASSLEGRNYGYTF
CDR3nt: TGTGCCAGCAGCTTGGAGGGGCGGAACTATGGCTACACCTTC

j_gene: TRBJ2-4
v_gene: TRBV6-5
abundance: -
d_gene: TRBD1
CDR3aa: CASRQGSDIQYF
CDR3nt: TGTGCCAGCAGACAGGGGTCGGACATTCAGTACTTC

j_gene: TRBJ2-5
v_gene: TRBV7-8
abundance: few
d_gene: -
CDR3aa: CASSLDRVRETQYF
CDR3nt: TGTGCCAGCAGCCTCGACCGGGTACGGGAGACCCAGTACTTC

j_gene: TRBJ2-5
v_gene: TRBV6-2/TRBV6-3
abundance: -
d_gene: TRBD2
CDR3aa: CASSPKREVQETQYF
CDR3nt: TGTGCCAGCAGCCCCAAGCGGGAGGTGCAAGAGACCCAGTACTTC

j_gene: TRBJ1-1
v_gene: TRBV30
abundance: -
d_gene: -
CDR3aa: CAWSVGVRTEAFF
CDR3nt: TGTGCCTGGAGTGTAGGGGTGAGGACTGAAGCTTTCTTT

j_gene: TRBJ2-7
v_gene: TRBV11-2
abundance: few
d_gene: TRBD2
CDR3aa: CASSLDIAGAYEQYF
CDR3nt: TGTGCCAGCAGCTTAGATATTGCGGGGGCCTACGAGCAGTACTTC

j_gene: TRBJ2-1
v_gene: TRBV5-1
abundance: -
d_gene: TRBD2
CDR3aa: CASSLWPASGELYNEQFF
CDR3nt: TGCGCCAGCAGCTTGTGGCCCGCTAGCGGGGAGTTGTACAATGAGCAGTTCTTC

j_gene: TRBJ2-3
v_gene: TRBV28
abundance: -
d_gene: -
CDR3aa: CASSPFGTFEDTQYF
CDR3nt: TGTGCCAGCAGTCCCTTCGGGACTTTTGAGGATACGCAGTATTTT

j_gene: TRBJ1-4
v_gene: TRBV2
abundance: -
d_gene: -
CDR3aa: CASSGDRFNEKLFF
CDR3nt: TGTGCCAGCTCCGGTGACAGGTTTAATGAAAAACTGTTTTTT

j_gene: TRBJ1-3
v_gene: TRBV28
abundance: -
d_gene: -
CDR3aa: CASRPGQSLGNTIYF
CDR3nt: TGTGCCAGCAGACCTGGACAGTCACTTGGAAACACCATATATTTT

j_gene: TRBJ2-2
v_gene: TRBV29-1
abundance: -
d_gene: TRBD1
CDR3aa: CSVMGQGLTGELFF
CDR3nt: TGCAGCGTTATGGGACAGGGGCTCACCGGGGAGCTGTTTTTT

j_gene: TRBJ2-7
v_gene: TRBV11-3
abundance: -
d_gene: TRBD1
CDR3aa: CASSLIGTGNYEQYF
CDR3nt: TGTGCCAGCAGCTTAATCGGGACAGGGAACTACGAGCAGTACTTC